Shown below are 30 T cell receptor beta chains from a single sample sequenced in a study of regulatory T cells in long-lasting Graves disease. Sample time point: newly diagnosed GD, antithyroid drugs for less than 3 months. RNA extracted from PBMCs served as the sequencing template. Through Arm-PCR of CDR3 regions and iRepertoire HTBI primers, TCR beta libraries were built. TCRdb independently ran MiXCR on the multiplex PCR reads; one entry per CDR3 protein. The repertoire holds hundreds of thousands of distinct CDR3 sequences, with around 16% as singletons. The data were also submitted as part of a second study, on T cells in Graves' hyperthyroidism and ophthalmopathy.

Sequences were derived from peripheral blood mononuclear cells (PBMCs), sampled at new diagnosis, from a patient treated with antithyroid drugs. These receptors all come from a woman in her forties or fifties with Graves disease.

This clonotype was detected a few times. The J gene is TRBJ1-3, the V gene TRBV19; D gene ambiguous. Germline values: CDR1 LNHDA, CDR2 SQIVND (reference sequence). V was clipped by 9 bases and J by 2 bases, with 20 bases between them. The CDR3 has 16 amino acids. The CDR3 nucleotides read TGTGCCAGCCAAAAGGGAGATTTGGGCCCTGGAAACACCATATATTTT. Translating gives CASQKGDLGPGNTIYF.

The sample holds many counts of this clonotype. The chain links TRBV12-5 to TRBJ2-1; weak D call: TRBD2 (7 bases). The CDR3 is 17 amino acids. Trimming left V 0 bases short and J 9 bases short, with 21 bases between. Per germline, CDR1 LGHNT and CDR2 FRNRAP. CDR3 in DNA: TGTGCTAGTGGTTTGGTGGTAACGGGGGGCCAGTTTCGTGAGCAGTTCTTC. It yields the protein CASGLVVTGGQFREQFF.

This clonotype was seen ten or more times. The chain joins TRBV2 to TRBJ1-6; D might be TRBD1 (6 bases). With 6 bases removed from V and 5 bases from J, the gap between germline ends came to 14 bases. From germline, CDR1 is SNHLY and CDR2 FYNNEI. The CDR3 totals 15 residues. The DNA for the CDR3 is TGTGCCAGCAGCCAACAGGGAAACGATAATTCACCCCTCCACTTT. As protein: CASSQQGNDNSPLHF.

This clonotype has only a few counts. The CDR3: CASSQGKGYGYNEQFF. In DNA, the CDR3 is TGCGCCAGCAGCCAAGGCAAGGGGTACGGCTACAATGAGCAGTTCTTC. This chain connects TRBV4-1 to TRBJ2-1; possible D gene TRBD1, 5 bases. Germline V gene lookup returns CDR1 MGHRA and CDR2 YSYEKL. V was clipped by 1 base and J by 3 bases, with 13 bases between them. The CDR3 has 16 amino acids.

The sample holds many counts of this clonotype. V usage is TRBV6-5 and J usage is TRBJ2-1, with D uncertain. Trimming left V 1 base short and J 3 bases short, with 7 bases between. Germline CDR1 MNHEY, CDR2 SVGAGI. CDR3 length: 14 residues. As DNA, the CDR3 is TGTGCCAGCAGTTACTTCGATAACTACAATGAGCAGTTCTTC. Its protein is CASSYFDNYNEQFF.

J is TRBJ1-4 and V is TRBV19, with D uncertain. Germline CDR1 is LNHDA and CDR2 is SQIVND (reference sequence). CDR3 length: 15 residues. V lost 7 bases, J lost 4 bases, and 16 bases lay in between. CDR3 sequence reads: CASKPSVGINEKLFF. CDR3 DNA sequence: TGTGCCAGTAAACCCTCAGTGGGCATTAATGAAAAACTGTTTTTT.

The chain employs TRBV9 and TRBJ1-6, with TRBD1 identical over 10 bases. CDR3 length equals 15 residues. V dropped 4 bases and J dropped 8; count of bases not matched to a gene: 6. CDR1 and CDR2 (germline): SGDLS, YYNGEE. The CDR3 DNA reads as TGTGCCAGCAGCTGGGGACAGGGGAAGCATTCACCCCTCCACTTT. This gives the protein CASSWGQGKHSPLHF.

The chain recombines TRBV19 with TRBJ2-3, with unresolved D. Looked up from germline, CDR1 is LNHDA and CDR2 is SQIVND (reference sequence). There are 14 residues in the CDR3. V dropped 3 bases and J dropped 2 bases, with 9 bases sitting between them. CDR3 loop: CASSITTHTDTQYF. The CDR3 region has the DNA TGTGCCAGTAGTATTACGACGCACACAGATACGCAGTATTTT.

This clonotype was seen more than once but under ten times. The chain carries TRBV4-1 and TRBJ2-3, with 8 bases fitting TRBD2. CDR1 is MGHRA and CDR2 is YSYEKL in the germline V gene. This CDR3 contains 17 residues. Unmatched junction bases numbered 10, after V lost 1 base and J lost 4 bases. The CDR3 sequence: CASSQGGGRTSADTQYF. The CDR3 coding sequence is TGCGCCAGCAGCCAAGGCGGGGGGCGGACTAGTGCAGATACGCAGTATTTT.

This clonotype has more than one count but fewer than ten. The J gene is TRBJ2-2, the V gene TRBV19; a weak D match, TRBD1 (6 bases). Germline assignment: CDR1 LNHDA and CDR2 SQIVND (reference sequence). CDR3 length: 15 residues. The V and J ends lost 4 bases and 1 base respectively, with 10 bases between them. The CDR3 reads CASSNQGMNTGELFF. DNA for the CDR3: TGTGCCAGTAGTAATCAGGGGATGAACACCGGGGAGCTGTTTTTT.

This sequence joins TRBV12-3 or TRBV12-4 and TRBJ2-1; D not resolved. The CDR3 runs to 12 residues. V was trimmed by 5 bases and J by 8 bases, leaving 10 bases between them. The CDR3 nucleotides are TGTGCCAGCAGTCCTCATAGGGATGAGCAGTTCTTC. This codes for CASSPHRDEQFF.

This clonotype occurred a few times. The V gene is TRBV5-1, the J gene TRBJ1-6; 8 bases fit TRBD1. The V gene's germline CDR1 is SGHRS and CDR2 YFSETQ. The CDR3 loop spans 15 amino acids. Losses at the gene ends were 4 bases for V and 2 bases for J; bases not matched to a gene: 2. The CDR3 loop is CASSLQGAYNSPLHF. The CDR3 bases are TGCGCCAGCAGCCTACAGGGGGCCTATAATTCACCCCTCCACTTT.

This CDR3 is CSAGEFEAFF. CDR3 DNA sequence: TGCAGCGCGGGGGAGTTTGAAGCTTTCTTT. This chain connects TRBV29-1 to TRBJ1-1, with a tentative D call TRBD1 (5 bases). The V end was cut by 7 bases, the J end by 7 bases, with 10 bases between. Germline V gene sequence: CDR1 SQVTM, CDR2 ANQGSEA. CDR3 length: 10 amino acids.

This clonotype showed up many times. This chain links TRBV11-2 with TRBJ1-1; TRBD1 agrees at 8 bases. Trimming cost V 7 bases and J 5 bases; bases outside gene matches: 12. CDR1 SGHAT and CDR2 FQNNGV come from the germline V gene. The CDR3 loop spans 15 amino acids. The CDR3 region has the DNA TGTGCCAGCACCTCCGGGACAGGTCCGGGGACTGAAGCTTTCTTT. Its protein product is CASTSGTGPGTEAFF.

The CDR3 nucleotides read TGTGCCAGCAGTCCCTCAAGTGTGAGCACTGAAGCTTTCTTT. This codes for CASSPSSVSTEAFF. The chain recombines TRBV12-3 or TRBV12-4 with TRBJ1-1, with D unresolved. The CDR3 contains 14 residues. The germline V and J ends were trimmed by 5 bases and 4 bases, with 14 bases remaining between them.

The gene calls are TRBV20-1 and TRBJ1-1; 7 bases map to TRBD1. The germline V gene has CDR1 DFQATT and CDR2 SNEGSKA (reference sequence). V lost 5 bases and J lost 6; bases outside the gene matches: 21. This CDR3 contains 17 residues. CDR3 in DNA: TGCAGTGCTGCCCCGGTGGCAGGGGGGGGATATGTCGCTGAAGCTTTCTTT. Translation: CSAAPVAGGGYVAEAFF.

V gene TRBV7-2 combines with J gene TRBJ2-1; D is uncertain. V lost 5 bases, J lost 9 bases, and 14 bases lay in between. This CDR3 is 13 amino acids long. Germline loops: CDR1 SGHTA, CDR2 FQGNSA. The CDR3 DNA follows: TGTGCCAGCAGCCCACCCGGGTTCAGTGAGCAGTTCTTC. Its protein product is CASSPPGFSEQFF.

The table lists this clonotype with many counts. The rearrangement joins TRBV5-5 to TRBJ1-1; D possibly corresponds to TRBD1 (5 bases). Looked up from germline, CDR1 is SGHKS and CDR2 is YYEKEE (reference sequence). This CDR3 contains 14 residues. V was clipped by 0 bases and J by 4 bases, with 10 bases between them. For the CDR3, the DNA is TGTGCCAGCAGCTTGGGGGGGGTCGGCACTGAAGCTTTCTTT. It codes for CASSLGGVGTEAFF.

This clonotype has a count of ten or more. The V and J genes are TRBV20-1 and TRBJ2-7, with D perhaps matching TRBD1 or TRBD2 (5 bases each). The CDR3 is 13 amino acids. Germline lookup yields CDR1 DFQATT and CDR2 SNEGSKA (reference sequence). The ends were cut back, 5 bases at V and 5 bases at J, with 16 bases in the middle. The CDR3 loop is CSAEGEGPNEQYF. The DNA for the CDR3 is TGCAGTGCTGAAGGCGAGGGGCCGAACGAGCAGTACTTC.

This clonotype occurred many times. The chain employs TRBV5-6 and TRBJ2-1; 10 nucleotides agree with TRBD2. Losses at the gene ends were 7 bases for V and 7 bases for J; bases not matched to a gene: 8. CDR3 length: 14 amino acids. CDR1 and CDR2 from the germline V gene are SGHDT and YYEEEE. CDR3 nucleotides: TGTGCCAGCTTCCGAGCGGGGGGGCGGAATGAGCAGTTCTTC. It is translated as CASFRAGGRNEQFF.

There are many counts of this clonotype. The rearrangement uses TRBV3-1 and TRBJ2-7, with D hard to call. Germline CDR1 LGHDT, CDR2 YNNKEL (reference sequence). The CDR3 totals 14 residues. Trimming shortened V by 4 bases and J by 4 bases, and 14 bases separated the two germline ends. CDR3 DNA: TGTGCCAGCAGCCCCCTACCGGGCCCATACGAGCAGTACTTC. This codes for CASSPLPGPYEQYF.

This clonotype was found many times. V and J are TRBV3-1 and TRBJ1-6, with TRBD1 identical over 7 bases. V shed 5 bases and J 5 bases; nucleotides not matched to a gene: 6. This CDR3 is 15 amino acids long. Germline V CDR1 and CDR2: LGHDT, YNNKEL (reference sequence). CDR3 loop: CASSSSTGHNSPLHF. CDR3 bases: TGTGCCAGCAGCTCCTCGACAGGGCATAATTCACCCCTCCACTTT.

The CDR3 nucleotides read TGCGCCAGCAGCCCGGACCCACAGGCCTCCTACAATGAGCAGTTCTTC. Amino acid sequence: CASSPDPQASYNEQFF. The chain has TRBV5-1 and TRBJ2-1; D perhaps matches TRBD1 (5 bases). Germline V gene sequence: CDR1 SGHRS, CDR2 YFSETQ. CDR3 length: 16 residues. The ends were cut back, 4 bases at V and 0 bases at J, with 14 bases in the middle.

This clonotype was observed a handful of times. The V call is TRBV5-1, the J call TRBJ2-7; 9 bases align to TRBD1. The V gene's germline CDR1 is SGHRS and CDR2 YFSETQ. The CDR3 has 15 residues. V shed 7 bases and J 1 base; nucleotides not matched to a gene: 9. CDR3 amino acids: CASATKGQGSYEQYF. The CDR3 coding sequence is TGCGCCAGCGCTACGAAGGGACAGGGATCCTACGAGCAGTACTTC.

The V and J genes are TRBV6-2 or TRBV6-3 and TRBJ1-1; no firm D call. The CDR3 totals 12 residues. V shed 6 bases and J shed 2 bases, with 7 bases lying between them. Germline V gene sequence: CDR1 MNHEY, CDR2 SVGEGT. CDR3 coding DNA: TGTGCCAGCAGACGGCCCAACACTGAAGCTTTCTTT. Translation: CASRRPNTEAFF.

This clonotype turned up a few times. Germline is not matched at one junction end, which may reflect a read error. V and J are TRBV5-1 and TRBJ2-4; D is perhaps TRBD1 or TRBD2 (5 bases each). From germline, CDR1 is SGHRS and CDR2 YFSETQ. This CDR3 has 14 amino acids. The CDR3 bases are TGCGCCGGCAGCGTAGGGGAGGCCAAAAACATTCAGTACTTC. Residues: CAGSVGEAKNIQYF.

The chain employs TRBV7-9 and TRBJ1-1, with D hard to call. This CDR3 region has 14 residues. From germline, CDR1 is SEHNR and CDR2 FQNEAQ (reference sequence). Trimming removed 5 bases at V and 1 base at J, with 11 bases between. As DNA, the CDR3 is TGTGCCAGCAGCGCCGGATTAAAGAACACTGAAGCTTTCTTT. Translated: CASSAGLKNTEAFF.

At least ten counts were recorded for this clonotype. This chain connects TRBV12-3 or TRBV12-4 to TRBJ2-7; D is undetermined. The CDR3 runs 12 residues. V was clipped by 6 bases and J by 0 bases, with 6 bases between them. The CDR3 reads CASSSTSYEQYF. The CDR3 coding sequence is TGTGCCAGCAGCTCGACCTCCTACGAGCAGTACTTC.

Points on this clonotype: This may be a read error, as it is one base from a much larger clone. The gene calls are TRBV30 and TRBJ1-2; D gene unclear. Between the trimmed V and J ends, which lost 8 bases and 7 bases, there was a span of 17 bases. CDR3 length equals 12 residues. CDR1 is GTSNPN, CDR2 SVGIG, per germline (reference sequence). CDR3 nucleotide sequence: TGTGCCCGGAATCTTCCCGTGTCTGGCTACACCTTC. This sequence encodes CARNLPVSGYTF.

This rearrangement joins TRBV11-1 to TRBJ2-3, with D tentatively TRBD1 (6 bases). The CDR3 sequence is 16 residues long. From germline, CDR1 is SGHAT and CDR2 FQDESV (reference sequence). V was shortened by 2 bases and J by 2 bases, with 14 bases between the two germline ends. CDR3 nucleotide sequence: TGTGCCAGCAGCTTAATAATCCCAGGGGTCACAGATACGCAGTATTTT. This codes for CASSLIIPGVTDTQYF.